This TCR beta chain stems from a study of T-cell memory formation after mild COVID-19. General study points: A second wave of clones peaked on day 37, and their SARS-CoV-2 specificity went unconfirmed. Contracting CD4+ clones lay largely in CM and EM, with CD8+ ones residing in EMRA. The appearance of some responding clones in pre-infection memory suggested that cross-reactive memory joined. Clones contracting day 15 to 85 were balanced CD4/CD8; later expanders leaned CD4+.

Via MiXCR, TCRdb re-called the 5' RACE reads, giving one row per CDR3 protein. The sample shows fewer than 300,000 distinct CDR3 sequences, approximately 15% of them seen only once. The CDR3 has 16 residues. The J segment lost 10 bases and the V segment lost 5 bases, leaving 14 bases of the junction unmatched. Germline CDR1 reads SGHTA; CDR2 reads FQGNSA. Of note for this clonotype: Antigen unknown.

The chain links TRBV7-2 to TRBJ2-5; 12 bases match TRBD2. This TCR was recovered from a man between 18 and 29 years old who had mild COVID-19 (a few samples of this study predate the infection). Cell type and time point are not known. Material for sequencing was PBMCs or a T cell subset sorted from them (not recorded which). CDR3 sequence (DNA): TGTGCCAGCAGCCCATCGACTAGCGGGGGAGTTCAGATCCAGTACTTC. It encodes CASSPSTSGGVQIQYF.